These 11 T cell receptor beta chains were sequenced from one sample in a study of T cell repertoires in cytomegalovirus infection. TCRdb recomputed calls from the reads with MiXCR, one row per CDR3 protein. The repertoire holds 200,000 to 300,000 distinct CDR3 sequences, with more than 9% as singletons. The source material was PBMCs. The receptors here all came from a human donor in good health (CMV status not recorded). Some clones in this sample may be carry-over from other donors' samples.

This clonotype has just a few counts. J is TRBJ2-5 and V is TRBV11-2, with 7 bases lining up with TRBD2. V lost 0 bases, J lost 7 bases, and 2 bases stayed unmatched. Germline CDR1 SGHAT, CDR2 FQNNGV. The CDR3 consists of 13 residues. CDR3 nucleotides: TGTGCCAGCAGCTTAGAGCCGGGAGGGACCCAGTACTTC. This gives the protein CASSLEPGGTQYF. The complete variable domain, with remaining parts taken from reference TRBV11-2 and TRBJ2-5, reads EAGVAQSPRYKIIEKRQSVAFWCNPISGHATLYWYQQILGQGPKLLIQFQNNGVVDDSQLPKDRFSAERLKGVDSTLKIQPAKLEDSAVYLCASSLEPGGTQYFGPGTRLLVL.

As regards this clonotype: A much larger clone lies a single base off, so this may be a read error. The CDR3 carries no conserved terminal phenylalanine or tryptophan, so it likely arises from a read error. The chain joins TRBV5-4 to TRBJ2-5; D is possibly TRBD1 (5 bases). CDR3 length: 16 residues. Germline CDR1 reads SGHNT; CDR2 reads YYREEE (reference sequence). V lost 0 bases, J lost 3 bases, and 15 bases lay in between. The CDR3 sequence is CASSLEVGQTKETQYL. The CDR3 bases are TGTGCCAGCAGCTTGGAGGTGGGGCAGACAAAAGAGACCCAGTACTTA.

Many counts were recorded for this clonotype. The chain recombines TRBV7-9 with TRBJ2-3; the match to TRBD1 covers 7 bases. The length of the CDR3 is 14 residues. The germline CDR1 and CDR2 sequences are SEHNR and FQNEAQ (reference sequence). V lost 2 bases, J lost 4 bases, and 3 bases stayed unmatched. The CDR3: CASSLLGGPDTQYF. The CDR3, as DNA: TGTGCCAGCAGCTTACTAGGGGGCCCAGATACGCAGTATTTT.

This chain joins TRBV20-1 and TRBJ1-2, with D unclear. This CDR3 has 12 amino acids. Germline V gene lookup returns CDR1 DFQATT and CDR2 SNEGSKA (reference sequence). The V gene lost 5 bases and the J gene lost 0 bases, with 7 bases spanning the gap. CDR3 protein: CSAGRANYGYTF. CDR3 DNA sequence: TGCAGTGCTGGCAGAGCTAACTATGGCTACACCTTC.

This clonotype was picked up a small number of times. The chain uses TRBV4-2 and TRBJ2-1, with D tentatively TRBD2 (7 bases). CDR3 length: 16 residues. V was pared by 4 bases and J by 6 bases, with 19 bases between. Germline V gene data show CDR1 as LGHNA and CDR2 as YNFKEQ. The CDR3 sequence: CASSRELAIGGNEQFF. In nucleotides, the CDR3 is TGTGCCAGCAGCCGCGAACTAGCGATAGGGGGCAATGAGCAGTTCTTC.

The sample holds many counts of this clonotype. This chain joins TRBV7-2 and TRBJ2-1; TRBD1 might be the D (6 bases). This CDR3 is 15 amino acids long. The V end lost 4 bases, the J end lost 4 bases, and 14 bases lay between the germline ends. Germline-derived CDR1 and CDR2 are SGHTA and FQGNSA. The CDR3 protein is CASSSSGTTYNEQFF. The CDR3 nucleotides read TGTGCCAGCAGCTCCTCCGGGACAACTTACAATGAGCAGTTCTTC. Complete variable domain (other parts from reference TRBV7-2 and TRBJ2-1): GAGVSQSPSNKVTEKGKDVELRCDPISGHTALYWYRQSLGQGLEFLIYFQGNSAPDKSGLPSDRFSAERTGGSVSTLTIQRTQQEDSAVYLCASSSSGTTYNEQFFGPGTRLTVL.

The sample holds many counts of this clonotype. The V gene is TRBV25-1, the J gene TRBJ1-6, with D possibly being TRBD1 (5 bases). V shed 3 bases and J shed 9 bases, with 15 bases lying between them. Germline lookup yields CDR1 MGHDK and CDR2 SYGVNS. The CDR3 loop spans 15 amino acids. The CDR3 coding sequence is TGTGCCAGCAGTGATCCCGGGACGGCGAGTTCACCCCTCCACTTT. It specifies CASSDPGTASSPLHF.

The sample holds many counts of this clonotype. The rearrangement uses TRBV7-9 and TRBJ2-7; the match to TRBD1 covers 7 bases. This CDR3 is 13 amino acids long. The V gene end was trimmed by 5 bases and the J gene end by 3 bases; junction bases not matched to a gene: 4. From germline, CDR1 is SEHNR and CDR2 FQNEAQ (reference sequence). The CDR3 DNA follows: TGTGCCAGCAGCGCCGGACAGGACTACGAGCAGTACTTC. The encoded protein is CASSAGQDYEQYF.

This clonotype was counted between two and nine times. This chain links TRBV5-6 with TRBJ1-1, with 11 nucleotides matching TRBD1. J was trimmed by 4 bases and V by 4 bases; bases with no gene match: 6. The CDR3 is 15 amino acids. Germline values: CDR1 SGHDT, CDR2 YYEEEE. CDR3 amino acids: CASSLPGTGGTEAFF. In nucleotides, the CDR3 is TGTGCCAGCAGCCTACCGGGGACAGGGGGCACTGAAGCTTTCTTT.

V is TRBV11-3 and J is TRBJ2-7; 12 bases are a match to TRBD2. J gave up 2 bases and V 1 base, and 9 bases lay outside the gene matches. Germline lookup yields CDR1 SGHNT and CDR2 YENEEA. This CDR3 region has 18 residues. CDR3 coding DNA: TGTGCCAGCAGCTTAGCCCTGGGACTAGCGGGCAGAGCCTACGAGCAGTACTTC. Translated: CASSLALGLAGRAYEQYF.

There are a few counts of this clonotype. This chain connects TRBV20-1 to TRBJ1-2; unclear D gene. The CDR3 has 13 amino acids. Germline V gives CDR1 DFQATT, CDR2 SNEGSKA (reference sequence). Trimming removed 6 bases at V and 8 bases at J, with 19 bases between. The CDR3 here is CSALQDPLRGYTF. The CDR3 nucleotides read TGCAGTGCACTCCAGGACCCTCTCAGAGGCTACACCTTC.